This T cell receptor beta chain was recovered during a study of T cell responses to AZD1222 COVID-19 vaccine. Regarding the study as a whole: Among vaccine-associated CD4 TCRs, coverage spanned spike, with dominance at 160-218 and 743-854.

Trimming took off 5 bases at V and 8 bases at J, with 15 bases between the two ends. The length of the CDR3 is 13 residues. Sequencing used immunoSEQ multiplex PCR; TCRdb keeps in-frame clones, though not all of them. Found here are 150,000 to 190,000 clones, 85% to 90% of them singletons; the top ten hold just over 9%. Details on this clone: Antigen specificity is unknown.

This sequence joins TRBV12-3 or TRBV12-4 and TRBJ1-1; TRBD1 is a possible D gene (5 bases). The clonotype originates from an adult who received the AZD1222 COVID-19 vaccine. The sample in question was peripheral blood, obtained 28 days after the second AZD1222 dose. CDR3 residues: CASSTTGAREAFF. In DNA, the CDR3 is TGTGCCAGCAGTACCACCGGGGCGCGCGAAGCTTTCTTT.